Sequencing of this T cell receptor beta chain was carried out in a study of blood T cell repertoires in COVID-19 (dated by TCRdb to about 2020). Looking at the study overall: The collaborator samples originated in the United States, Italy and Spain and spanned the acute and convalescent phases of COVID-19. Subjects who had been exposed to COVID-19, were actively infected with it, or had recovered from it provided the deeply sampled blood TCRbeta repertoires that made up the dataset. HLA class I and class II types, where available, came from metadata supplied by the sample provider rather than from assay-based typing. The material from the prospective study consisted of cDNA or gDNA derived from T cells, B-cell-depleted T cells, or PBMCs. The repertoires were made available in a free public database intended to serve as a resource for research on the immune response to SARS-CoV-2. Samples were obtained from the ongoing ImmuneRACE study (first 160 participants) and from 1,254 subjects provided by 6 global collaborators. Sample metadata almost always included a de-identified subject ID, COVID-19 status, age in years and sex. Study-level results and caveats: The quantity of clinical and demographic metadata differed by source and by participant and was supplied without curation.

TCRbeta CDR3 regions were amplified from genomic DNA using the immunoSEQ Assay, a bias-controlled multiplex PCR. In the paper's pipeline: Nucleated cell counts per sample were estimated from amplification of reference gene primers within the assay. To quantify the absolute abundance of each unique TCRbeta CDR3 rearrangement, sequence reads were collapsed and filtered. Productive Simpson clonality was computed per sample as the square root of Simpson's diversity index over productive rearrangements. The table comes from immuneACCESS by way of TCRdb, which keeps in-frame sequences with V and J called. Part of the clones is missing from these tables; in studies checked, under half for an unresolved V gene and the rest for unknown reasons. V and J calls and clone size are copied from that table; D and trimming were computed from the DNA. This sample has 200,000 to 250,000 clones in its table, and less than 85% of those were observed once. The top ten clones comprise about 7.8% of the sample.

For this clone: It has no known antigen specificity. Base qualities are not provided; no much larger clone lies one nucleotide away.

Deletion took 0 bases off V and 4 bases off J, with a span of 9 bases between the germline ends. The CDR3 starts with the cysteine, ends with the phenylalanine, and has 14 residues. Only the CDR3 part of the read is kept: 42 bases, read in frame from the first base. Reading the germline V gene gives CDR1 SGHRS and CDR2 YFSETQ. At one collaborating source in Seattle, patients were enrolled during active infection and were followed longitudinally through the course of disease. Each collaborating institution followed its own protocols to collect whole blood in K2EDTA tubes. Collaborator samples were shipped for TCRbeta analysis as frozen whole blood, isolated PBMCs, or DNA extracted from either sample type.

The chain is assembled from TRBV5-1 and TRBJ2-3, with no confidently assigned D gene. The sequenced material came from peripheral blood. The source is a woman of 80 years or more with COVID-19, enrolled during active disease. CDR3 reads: CASSLASNADTQYF. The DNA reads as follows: TGCGCCAGCAGCTTGGCATCCAATGCAGATACGCAGTATTTT.